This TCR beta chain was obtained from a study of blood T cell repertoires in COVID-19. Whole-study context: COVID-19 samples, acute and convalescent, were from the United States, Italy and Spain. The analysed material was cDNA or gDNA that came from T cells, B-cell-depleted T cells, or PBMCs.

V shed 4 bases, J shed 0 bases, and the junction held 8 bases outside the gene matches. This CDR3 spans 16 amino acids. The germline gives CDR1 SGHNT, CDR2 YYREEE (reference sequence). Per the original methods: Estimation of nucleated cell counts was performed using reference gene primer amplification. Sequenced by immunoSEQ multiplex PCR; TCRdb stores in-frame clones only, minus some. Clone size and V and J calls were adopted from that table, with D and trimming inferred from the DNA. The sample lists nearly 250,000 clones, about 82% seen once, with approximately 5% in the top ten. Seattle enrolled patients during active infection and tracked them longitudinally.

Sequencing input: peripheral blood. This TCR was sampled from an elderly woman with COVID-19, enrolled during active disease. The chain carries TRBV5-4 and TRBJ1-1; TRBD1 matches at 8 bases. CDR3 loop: CASSPQGAVLNTEAFF. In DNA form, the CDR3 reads TGTGCCAGCAGCCCCCAGGGGGCGGTTTTGAACACTGAAGCTTTCTTT.